A selection of T cell receptor beta chains follows, all from one sample in a study of vaccination and CD4 T cells after COVID-19. MiXCR, run by TCRdb on the PCR reads, gives a single entry per CDR3 protein. The sample has under 25,000 distinct CDR3 sequences, about two fifths seen once. Their antigen targets remain unknown. Sequenced input: CD4+ T cells from blood, cultured in vitro. All receptors derive from a human donor who had recovered from COVID-19. CDR3s include the opening cysteine and the closing phenylalanine or tryptophan. A D gene is named only where the DNA matches it firmly. A row's size may be missing; if present it is once, few, many or a size class.

V	D	J	size	CDR3	DNA
TRBV27	.	TRBJ1-5	few	CASSSNGQPQHF	TGTGCCAGCAGTTCGAATGGTCAGCCCCAGCATTTT
TRBV27	TRBD1	TRBJ1-6	few	CASSPGGNLGSPLHF	TGTGCCAGCAGCCCAGGGGGAAATTTAGGTTCACCCCTCCACTTT
TRBV10-3	.	TRBJ2-1	.	CAIRWDGYNEQFF	TGTGCCATCAGGTGGGACGGGTACAATGAGCAGTTCTTC
TRBV2	.	TRBJ1-6	.	CASSSNVNSPLHF	TGTGCCAGCAGTTCTAACGTAAATTCACCCCTCCACTTT
TRBV28	.	TRBJ2-4	few	CASSLSGTLRAKNIQYF	TGTGCCAGCAGTTTATCCGGGACACTCAGGGCCAAAAACATTCAGTACTTC
TRBV6-1	TRBD2	TRBJ2-7	.	CASTGGKAPYEQYF	TGTGCCAGCACGGGGGGTAAAGCCCCCTACGAGCAGTACTTC
TRBV28	TRBD1	TRBJ2-2	few	CASSSYRGNAGELFF	TGTGCCAGCAGTTCTTACAGGGGTAACGCCGGGGAGCTGTTTTTT
TRBV28	TRBD1	TRBJ1-5	few	CASSSGTVNQPQHF	TGTGCCAGCAGCTCCGGGACAGTAAATCAGCCCCAGCATTTT
TRBV5-1	.	TRBJ1-2	few	CASSFDGSNYGYTF	TGCGCCAGCAGCTTCGACGGATCTAACTATGGCTACACCTTC
TRBV20-1	.	TRBJ1-2	few	CRPSGGNYGYTF	TGCAGACCGTCGGGGGGAAACTATGGCTACACCTTC
TRBV6-2/TRBV6-3	.	TRBJ1-5	few	CASSSHSGNQPQHF	TGTGCCAGCAGTTCCCATTCGGGCAATCAGCCCCAGCATTTT
TRBV28	TRBD1	TRBJ1-5	.	CASGGQVNQPQHF	TGTGCCAGCGGGGGACAGGTCAATCAGCCCCAGCATTTT
TRBV19	.	TRBJ2-2	.	CASSIVPQGRVGELFF	TGTGCCAGTAGTATAGTCCCACAGGGAAGAGTCGGGGAGCTGTTTTTT
TRBV28	TRBD1	TRBJ1-5	.	CASSLGQLNQPQHF	TGTGCCAGCAGTCTGGGACAGCTAAATCAGCCCCAGCATTTT
TRBV7-2	.	TRBJ2-7	.	CASTHGDRTRGEQYF	TGTGCCAGCACCCATGGAGACCGTACTAGAGGCGAGCAGTACTTC
TRBV27	TRBD2	TRBJ2-3	.	CASSADFVALAAITDTQYF	TGTGCCAGCAGTGCAGACTTCGTTGCGCTAGCGGCCATCACAGATACGCAGTATTTT
TRBV27	.	TRBJ1-2	.	CASSLSRPHVYGYTF	TGTGCCAGCAGTTTAAGCAGACCTCATGTTTATGGCTACACCTTC
TRBV19	.	TRBJ1-2	.	CASSIEERFYGYTF	TGTGCCAGTAGTATAGAGGAGCGGTTCTATGGCTACACCTTC
TRBV19	.	TRBJ1-1	.	CASRSGRDTEAFF	TGTGCCAGCCGGTCCGGGAGGGACACTGAAGCTTTCTTT
TRBV5-6	.	TRBJ1-1	.	CASSGMLRAEAFF	TGTGCCAGCAGCGGAATGTTGAGAGCTGAAGCTTTCTTT
TRBV6-1	TRBD1	TRBJ1-1	few	CASSETGGLNTEAFF	TGTGCCAGCAGCGAAACAGGGGGCCTGAACACTGAAGCTTTCTTT
TRBV7-2	.	TRBJ2-7	few	CASSLTDGAGYEQYF	TGTGCCAGCAGCTTAACCGATGGGGCCGGGTACGAGCAGTACTTC
TRBV18	.	TRBJ1-6	.	CASSPVFGPTRPYNSPLHF	TGTGCCAGCTCACCAGTATTTGGACCTACGAGACCCTATAATTCACCCCTCCACTTT
TRBV7-9	TRBD1	TRBJ1-1	.	CASSLGQGTEAFF	TGTGCCAGCAGCCTAGGACAGGGGACAGAAGCTTTCTTT
TRBV28	.	TRBJ1-2	.	CACEQVGGYTF	TGTGCCTGCGAACAGGTGGGGGGCTACACCTTC
TRBV4-3	.	TRBJ1-1	.	CASSQEGRGVTEAFF	TGCGCCAGCAGCCAAGAGGGGAGGGGCGTCACTGAAGCTTTCTTT
TRBV6-5	.	TRBJ1-1	.	CASSYDRNTEAFF	TGTGCCAGCAGTTACGACAGAAACACTGAAGCTTTCTTT
TRBV7-3	TRBD1	TRBJ2-6	.	CASTLGTGGFSGANVLTF	TGTGCCAGCACCTTGGGGACAGGGGGCTTCTCTGGGGCCAACGTCCTGACTTTC
TRBV6-1	.	TRBJ1-6	.	CASIPTGIYNSPLHF	TGTGCCAGCATCCCAACAGGAATCTATAATTCACCCCTCCACTTT
TRBV12-3/TRBV12-4	.	TRBJ1-5	.	CASSLAGTIGQPQHF	TGTGCCAGCAGTTTAGCCGGGACAATAGGTCAGCCCCAGCATTTT
TRBV5-1	.	TRBJ1-2	few	CASSGRTRYGYTF	TGCGCCAGCAGCGGCAGGACACGGTATGGCTACACCTTC
TRBV28	.	TRBJ2-3	.	CASSSGGLGHTDTQYF	TGTGCCAGCAGTTCCGGGGGTTTGGGGCACACAGATACGCAGTATTTT
TRBV6-1	TRBD2	TRBJ2-1	once	CASSAASGSWYEQFF	TGTGCCAGCAGTGCAGCTAGCGGGAGTTGGTATGAGCAGTTCTTC
TRBV27	.	TRBJ1-2	few	CASSLGRPIRGYTF	TGTGCCAGCAGTTTAGGGCGACCCATACGCGGCTACACCTTC
TRBV5-4	TRBD1	TRBJ1-2	.	CASSLGLGVAGGFGYTF	TGTGCCAGCAGCTTGGGCCTCGGTGTGGCAGGGGGCTTTGGCTACACCTTC
TRBV20-1	.	TRBJ1-6	.	CSASPPSHNSPLHF	TGCAGTGCTAGCCCCCCGTCCCATAATTCACCCCTCCACTTT
TRBV5-1	.	TRBJ1-2	few	CASSLSPGEFGYTF	TGCGCCAGCAGCTTGAGTCCAGGGGAGTTTGGCTACACCTTC
TRBV4-1	.	TRBJ2-5	few	CASSRLQGGETQYF	TGCGCCAGCAGCCGGCTCCAGGGGGGAGAGACCCAGTACTTC
TRBV12-3/TRBV12-4	TRBD1	TRBJ2-6	.	CASSQTGYGANVLTF	TGTGCCAGCAGCCAGACAGGGTACGGGGCCAACGTCCTGACTTTC
TRBV6-1	TRBD1	TRBJ2-5	few	CATRGQGAAQYF	TGTGCCACCCGGGGGCAGGGGGCAGCCCAGTACTTC
TRBV27	TRBD2	TRBJ2-3	few	CASSLNPPGLAGGRSSTDTQYF	TGTGCCAGCAGTTTAAACCCTCCGGGACTAGCGGGAGGGAGATCTAGCACAGATACGCAGTATTTT
TRBV20-1	.	TRBJ1-6	.	CSVASDRGPALHF	TGCAGTGTCGCATCCGACCGCGGGCCGGCCCTCCACTTT
TRBV20-1	.	TRBJ2-6	.	CSARGSGANVQTF	TGCAGTGCTAGAGGCTCTGGGGCCAACGTCCAGACTTTC
TRBV20-1	.	TRBJ1-3	.	CSAAPGGNTIYF	TGCAGTGCCGCCCCGGGTGGAAACACCATATATTTT
TRBV20-1	TRBD2	TRBJ2-3	few	CSAKGLAGFADTQYF	TGCAGTGCTAAGGGACTAGCGGGATTCGCAGATACGCAGTATTTT
TRBV2	.	TRBJ1-2	.	CASKDGYGYTF	TGTGCCAGCAAGGACGGTTATGGCTACACCTTC
TRBV29-1	.	TRBJ2-5	few	CSGIDWQETQYF	TGCAGCGGAATCGACTGGCAAGAGACCCAGTACTTC
TRBV12-3/TRBV12-4	TRBD1	TRBJ1-1	few	CASSPQMDRGTEAFF	TGTGCCAGCAGTCCGCAGATGGACAGGGGGACTGAAGCTTTCTTT
TRBV7-6	.	TRBJ1-3	.	CASSLSGTGNTIYF	TGTGCCAGCAGCTTGTCCGGGACTGGAAACACCATATATTTT
TRBV11-1	.	TRBJ1-6	few	CASSRLGNSPLHF	TGTGCCAGCAGCCGACTAGGAAATTCACCCCTCCACTTT
TRBV6-2/TRBV6-3	.	TRBJ1-2	few	CASRAQHYGYTF	TGTGCCAGCAGAGCGCAGCACTATGGCTACACCTTC
TRBV10-2	.	TRBJ2-7	.	CATLTQTYEQYF	TGCGCCACTCTGACTCAGACCTACGAGCAGTACTTC
TRBV2	.	TRBJ2-5	.	CASSLGSYQETQYF	TGTGCCAGCAGTCTTGGCAGCTATCAAGAGACCCAGTACTTC
TRBV6-1	.	TRBJ1-2	.	CASRAPSLYGYTF	TGTGCCAGCAGGGCACCAAGCCTCTATGGCTACACCTTC
TRBV20-1	TRBD2	TRBJ2-1	few	CSASTSGGYNEQFF	TGCAGTGCTAGCACTAGCGGGGGGTATAATGAGCAGTTCTTC
TRBV20-1	.	TRBJ2-3	.	CSANTPGRPFTDTQYF	TGCAGTGCTAATACCCCGGGACGTCCCTTCACAGATACGCAGTATTTT
TRBV15	.	TRBJ2-5	few	CATSRDRAGNQETQYF	TGTGCCACCAGCAGAGATCGGGCGGGAAACCAAGAGACCCAGTACTTC
TRBV20-1	.	TRBJ2-3	few	CSARVGAMPSTDTQYF	TGCAGTGCTAGAGTAGGAGCGATGCCTAGCACAGATACGCAGTATTTT
TRBV2	TRBD1	TRBJ2-5	few	CASRQSDRGLRLLQETQYF	TGTGCCAGCAGGCAGTCGGACAGGGGCCTCCGACTCCTCCAAGAGACCCAGTACTTC